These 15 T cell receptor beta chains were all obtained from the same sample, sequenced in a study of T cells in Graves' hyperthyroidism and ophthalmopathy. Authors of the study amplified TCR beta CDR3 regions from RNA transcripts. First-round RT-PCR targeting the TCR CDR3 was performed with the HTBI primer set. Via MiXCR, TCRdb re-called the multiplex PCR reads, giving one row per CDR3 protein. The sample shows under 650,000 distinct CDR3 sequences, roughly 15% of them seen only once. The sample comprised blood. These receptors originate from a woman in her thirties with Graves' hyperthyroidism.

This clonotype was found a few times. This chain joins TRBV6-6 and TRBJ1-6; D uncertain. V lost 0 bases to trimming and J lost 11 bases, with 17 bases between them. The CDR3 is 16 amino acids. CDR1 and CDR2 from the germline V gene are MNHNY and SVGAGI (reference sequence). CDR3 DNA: TGTGCCAGCAGTTACTCGATCGCTAACAGATACGCACCCCTCCACTTT. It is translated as CASSYSIANRYAPLHF.

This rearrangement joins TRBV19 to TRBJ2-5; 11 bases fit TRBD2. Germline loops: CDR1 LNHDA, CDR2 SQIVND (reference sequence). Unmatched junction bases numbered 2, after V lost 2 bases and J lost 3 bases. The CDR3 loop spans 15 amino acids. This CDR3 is CASSIQLAGEETQYF. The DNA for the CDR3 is TGTGCCAGTAGTATACAACTAGCGGGAGAAGAGACCCAGTACTTC.

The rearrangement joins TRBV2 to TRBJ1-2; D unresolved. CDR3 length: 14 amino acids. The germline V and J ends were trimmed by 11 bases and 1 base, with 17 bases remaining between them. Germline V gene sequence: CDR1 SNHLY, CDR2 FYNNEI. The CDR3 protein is CASCREESNYGYTF. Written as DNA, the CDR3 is TGTGCCTCTTGTAGAGAGGAGAGTAACTATGGCTACACCTTC.

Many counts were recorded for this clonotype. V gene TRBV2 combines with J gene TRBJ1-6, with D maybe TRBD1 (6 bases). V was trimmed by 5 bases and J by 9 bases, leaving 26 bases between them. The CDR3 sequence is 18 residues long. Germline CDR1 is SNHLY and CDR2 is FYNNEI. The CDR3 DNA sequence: TGTGCCAGCAGTCTCCTAGGGGGTGTTACAGGATCACTTTCACCCCTCCACTTT. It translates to CASSLLGGVTGSLSPLHF.

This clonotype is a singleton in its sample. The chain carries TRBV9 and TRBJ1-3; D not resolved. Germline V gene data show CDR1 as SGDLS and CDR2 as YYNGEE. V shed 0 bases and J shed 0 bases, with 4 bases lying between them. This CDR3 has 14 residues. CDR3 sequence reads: CASSVGDSGNTIYF. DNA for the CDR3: TGTGCCAGCAGCGTAGGAGACTCTGGAAACACCATATATTTT.

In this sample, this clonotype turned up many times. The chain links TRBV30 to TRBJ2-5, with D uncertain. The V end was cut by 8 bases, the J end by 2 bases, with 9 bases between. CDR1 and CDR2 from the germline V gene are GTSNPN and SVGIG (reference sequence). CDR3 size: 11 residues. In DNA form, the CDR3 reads TGTGCCGGCAGTGAACAAGAGACCCAGTACTTC. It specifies CAGSEQETQYF. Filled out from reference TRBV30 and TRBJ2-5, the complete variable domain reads SQTIHQWPATLVQPVGSPLSLECTVEGTSNPNLYWYRQAAGRGLQLLFYSVGIGQISSEVPQNLSASRPQDRQFILSSKKLLLSDSGFYLCAGSEQETQYFGPGTRLLVL.

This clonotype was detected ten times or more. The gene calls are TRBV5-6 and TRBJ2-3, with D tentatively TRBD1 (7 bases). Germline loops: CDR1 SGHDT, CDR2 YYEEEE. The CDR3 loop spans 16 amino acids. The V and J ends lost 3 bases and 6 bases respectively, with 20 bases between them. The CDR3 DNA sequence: TGTGCCAGCAGCTATGGCGGCGGGACAGCCGGCGATACGCAGTATTTT. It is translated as CASSYGGGTAGDTQYF.

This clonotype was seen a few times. CDR3 in amino acids: CASRYDRAPNQPQHF. The CDR3 nucleotides read TGTGCCAGCAGATACGACAGGGCCCCCAATCAGCCCCAGCATTTT. V is TRBV28 and J is TRBJ1-5; 7 bases are shared with TRBD1. The CDR3 has 15 residues. V lost 6 bases, J lost 3 bases, and 8 bases stayed unmatched. Germline CDR1 MDHEN, CDR2 SYDVKM.

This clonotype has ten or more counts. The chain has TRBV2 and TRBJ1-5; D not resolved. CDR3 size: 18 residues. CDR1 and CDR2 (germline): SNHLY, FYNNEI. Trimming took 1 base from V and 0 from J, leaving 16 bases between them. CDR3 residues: CASSEVKPLHNSNQPQHF. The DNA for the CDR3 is TGTGCCAGCAGTGAAGTGAAACCCCTCCATAATAGCAATCAGCCCCAGCATTTT.

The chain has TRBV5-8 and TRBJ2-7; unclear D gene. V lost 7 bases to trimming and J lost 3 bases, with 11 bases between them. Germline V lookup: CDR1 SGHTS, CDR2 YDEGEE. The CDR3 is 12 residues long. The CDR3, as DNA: TGTGCCAGCGACACCGCCGTCTACGAGCAGTACTTC. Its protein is CASDTAVYEQYF.

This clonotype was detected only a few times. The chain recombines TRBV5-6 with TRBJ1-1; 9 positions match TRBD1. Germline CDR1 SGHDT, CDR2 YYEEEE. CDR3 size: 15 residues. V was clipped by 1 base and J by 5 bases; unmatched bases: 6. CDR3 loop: CASSLTGGYYTEAFF. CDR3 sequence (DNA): TGTGCCAGCAGCTTGACAGGGGGCTATTATACTGAAGCTTTCTTT.

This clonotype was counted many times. CDR3 bases: TGCAGTGCTAATCCACTCGGGGGGCTCACAGATACGCAGTATTTT. It codes for CSANPLGGLTDTQYF. V gene TRBV20-1 combines with J gene TRBJ2-3, with TRBD2 as a possible D gene (7 bases). Germline V gene lookup returns CDR1 DFQATT and CDR2 SNEGSKA (reference sequence). The CDR3 covers 15 residues. The V end was cut by 4 bases, the J end by 2 bases, with 16 bases between.

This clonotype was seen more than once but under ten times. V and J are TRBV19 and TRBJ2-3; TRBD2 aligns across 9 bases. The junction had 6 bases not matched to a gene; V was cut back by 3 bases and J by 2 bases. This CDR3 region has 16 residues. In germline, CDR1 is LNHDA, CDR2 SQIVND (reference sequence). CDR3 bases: TGTGCCAGTAGTATGGCCGCGGGGGGGCTCACAGATACGCAGTATTTT. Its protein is CASSMAAGGLTDTQYF.

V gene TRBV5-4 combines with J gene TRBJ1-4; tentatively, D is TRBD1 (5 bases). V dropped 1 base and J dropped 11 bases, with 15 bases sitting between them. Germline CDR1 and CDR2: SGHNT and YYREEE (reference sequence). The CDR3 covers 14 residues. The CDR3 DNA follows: TGTGCCAGCAGCTTGTGGACAACACCGCGCAAACTGTTTTTT. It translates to CASSLWTTPRKLFF.

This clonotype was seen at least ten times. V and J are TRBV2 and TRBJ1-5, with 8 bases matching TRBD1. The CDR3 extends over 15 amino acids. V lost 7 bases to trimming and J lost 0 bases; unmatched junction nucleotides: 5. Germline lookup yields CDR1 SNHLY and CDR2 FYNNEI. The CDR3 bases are TGTGCCAGCACACAGGGACAGGATAGCAATCAGCCCCAGCATTTT. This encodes CASTQGQDSNQPQHF.